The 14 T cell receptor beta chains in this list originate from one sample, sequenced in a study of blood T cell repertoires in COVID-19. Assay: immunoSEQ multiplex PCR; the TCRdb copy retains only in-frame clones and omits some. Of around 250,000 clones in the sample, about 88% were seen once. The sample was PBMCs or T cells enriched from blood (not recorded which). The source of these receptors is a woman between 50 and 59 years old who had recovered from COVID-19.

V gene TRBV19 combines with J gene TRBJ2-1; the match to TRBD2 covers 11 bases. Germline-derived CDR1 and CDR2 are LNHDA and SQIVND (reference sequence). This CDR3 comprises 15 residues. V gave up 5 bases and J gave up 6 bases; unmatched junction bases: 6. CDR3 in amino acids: CASSPRLAGSNEQFF. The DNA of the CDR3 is TGTGCCAGTAGTCCACGACTAGCGGGAAGCAATGAGCAGTTCTTC. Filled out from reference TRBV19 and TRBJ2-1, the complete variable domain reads DGGITQSPKYLFRKEGQNVTLSCEQNLNHDAMYWYRQDPGQGLRLIYYSQIVNDFQKGDIAEGYSVSREKKESFPLTVTSAQKNPTAFYLCASSPRLAGSNEQFFGPGTRLTVL.

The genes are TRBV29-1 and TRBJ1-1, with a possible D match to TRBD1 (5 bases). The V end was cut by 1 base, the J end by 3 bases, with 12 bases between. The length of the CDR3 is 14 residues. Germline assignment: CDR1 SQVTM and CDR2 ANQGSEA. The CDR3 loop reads CSVEAQGIDTEAFF. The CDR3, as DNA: TGCAGCGTTGAAGCCCAGGGTATTGACACTGAAGCTTTCTTT.

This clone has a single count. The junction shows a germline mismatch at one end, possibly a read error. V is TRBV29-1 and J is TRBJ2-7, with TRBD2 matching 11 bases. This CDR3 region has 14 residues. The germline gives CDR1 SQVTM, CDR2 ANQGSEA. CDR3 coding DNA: TGCAGCGTGCAAAGCGATATAGCGGGAGGGCCCTCTGACTTC. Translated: CSVQSDIAGGPSDF.

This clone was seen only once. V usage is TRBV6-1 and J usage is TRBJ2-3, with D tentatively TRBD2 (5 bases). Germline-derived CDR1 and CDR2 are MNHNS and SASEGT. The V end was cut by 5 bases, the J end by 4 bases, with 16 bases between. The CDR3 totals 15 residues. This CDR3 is CASSFGVSAADTQYF. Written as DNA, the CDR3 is TGTGCCAGCAGTTTCGGGGTCTCCGCCGCAGATACGCAGTATTTT.

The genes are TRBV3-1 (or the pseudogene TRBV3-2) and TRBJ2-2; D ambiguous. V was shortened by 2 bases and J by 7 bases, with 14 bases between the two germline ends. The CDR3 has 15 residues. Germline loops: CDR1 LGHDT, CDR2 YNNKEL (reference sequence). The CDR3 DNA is TGTGCCAGCAGCCAATCCGAGAAGTTTATCGGGGAGCTGTTTTTT. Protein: CASSQSEKFIGELFF.

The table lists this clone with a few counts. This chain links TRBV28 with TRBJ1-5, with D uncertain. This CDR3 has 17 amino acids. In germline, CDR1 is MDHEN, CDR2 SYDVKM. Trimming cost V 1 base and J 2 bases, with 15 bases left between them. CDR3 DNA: TGTGCCAGCAGTTTATCTCCCGCGCGGCGGGGCAATCAGCCCCAGCATTTT. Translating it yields CASSLSPARRGNQPQHF.

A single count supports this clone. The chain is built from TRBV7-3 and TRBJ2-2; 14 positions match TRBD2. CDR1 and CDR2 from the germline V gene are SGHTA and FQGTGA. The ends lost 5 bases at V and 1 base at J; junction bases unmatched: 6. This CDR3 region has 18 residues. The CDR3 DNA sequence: TGTGCCAGCAGCCGACTAGCGGGAGGGCTCAAGAACACCGGGGAGCTGTTTTTT. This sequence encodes CASSRLAGGLKNTGELFF.

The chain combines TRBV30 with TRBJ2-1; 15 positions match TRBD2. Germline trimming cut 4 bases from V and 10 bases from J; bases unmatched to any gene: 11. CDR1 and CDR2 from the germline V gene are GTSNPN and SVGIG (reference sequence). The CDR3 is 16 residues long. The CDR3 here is CAWNLGLAGGLDEQFF. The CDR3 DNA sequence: TGTGCCTGGAACTTAGGACTAGCGGGAGGGCTAGACGAGCAGTTCTTC.

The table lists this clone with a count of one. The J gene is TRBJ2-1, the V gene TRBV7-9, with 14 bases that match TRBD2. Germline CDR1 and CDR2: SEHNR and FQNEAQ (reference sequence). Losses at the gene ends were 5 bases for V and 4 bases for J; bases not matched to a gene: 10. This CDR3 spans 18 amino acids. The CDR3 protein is CASSPPGTSGSVYNEQFF. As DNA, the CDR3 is TGTGCCAGCAGCCCCCCCGGGACTAGCGGGAGTGTATACAATGAGCAGTTCTTC.

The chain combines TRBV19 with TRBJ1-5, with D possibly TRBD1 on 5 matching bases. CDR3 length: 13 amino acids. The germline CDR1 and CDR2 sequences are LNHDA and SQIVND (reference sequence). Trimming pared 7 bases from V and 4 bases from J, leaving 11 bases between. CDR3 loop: CASKQTENQPQHF. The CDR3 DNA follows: TGTGCCAGTAAACAGACAGAGAATCAGCCCCAGCATTTT.

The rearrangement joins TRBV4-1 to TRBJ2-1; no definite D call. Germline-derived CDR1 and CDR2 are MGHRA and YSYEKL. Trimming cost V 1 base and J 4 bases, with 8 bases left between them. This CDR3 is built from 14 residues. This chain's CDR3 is CASSQARGYNEQFF. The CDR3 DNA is TGCGCCAGCAGCCAAGCTCGCGGATACAATGAGCAGTTCTTC.

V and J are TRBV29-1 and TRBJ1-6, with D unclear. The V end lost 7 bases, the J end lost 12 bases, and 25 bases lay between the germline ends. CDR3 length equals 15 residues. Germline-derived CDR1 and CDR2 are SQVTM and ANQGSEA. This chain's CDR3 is CSDRPGSGNSVPLHF. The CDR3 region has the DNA TGCAGCGACCGACCGGGATCGGGAAATAGTGTACCCCTCCACTTT.

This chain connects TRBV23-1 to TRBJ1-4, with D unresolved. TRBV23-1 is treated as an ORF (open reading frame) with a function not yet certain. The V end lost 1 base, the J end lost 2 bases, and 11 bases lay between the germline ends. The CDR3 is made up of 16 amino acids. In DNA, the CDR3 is TGCGCCAGCAGTCAATTCCAGCGACGGACTAATGAAAAACTGTTTTTT. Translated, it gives CASSQFQRRTNEKLFF.

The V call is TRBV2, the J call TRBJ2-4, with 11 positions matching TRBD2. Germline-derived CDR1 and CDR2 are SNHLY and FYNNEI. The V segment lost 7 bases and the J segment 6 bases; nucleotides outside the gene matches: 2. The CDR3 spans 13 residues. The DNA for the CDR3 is TGTGCCAGCACTGGGACTAGCGGAAACATTCAGTACTTC. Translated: CASTGTSGNIQYF. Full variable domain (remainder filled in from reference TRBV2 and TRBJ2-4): EPEVTQTPSHQVTQMGQEVILRCVPISNHLYFYWYRQILGQKVEFLVSFYNNEISEKSEIFDDQFSVERPDGSNFTLKIRSTKLEDSAMYFCASTGTSGNIQYFGAGTRLSVL.